The source of this T cell receptor beta chain is a study of spatial heterogeneity in lung cancer. Findings and caveats of the study: Mutation counts in tumors were tracked by counts of expanded intratumoral alpha and beta TCRs.

The time point: sample taken at primary tumor resection. Samples were donated by 72 untreated early-stage non-small cell lung cancer patients. TCRdb redid the calling of the 5' RACE reads with MiXCR, one entry per CDR3 protein. The repertoire holds over 1,500 distinct CDR3 sequences, approximately 5% seen once, with over 7% in the top ten. In its sample, this clonotype ranks as medium-sized. What it recognizes is unknown. CDR3 length: 16 residues. V shed 4 bases, J shed 2 bases, and the junction held 10 bases outside the gene matches. Germline V lookup: CDR1 SGHKS, CDR2 YYEKEE (reference sequence). This receptor was taken from a male donor with early-stage non-small cell lung cancer. V gene TRBV5-5 combines with J gene TRBJ2-3, with TRBD1 identical over 7 bases. The input for sequencing was lung tumor tissue, taken at surgery. CDR3 coding DNA: TGTGCCAGCAGCGGGGGCCTGACAGGGCCCACAGATACGCAGTATTTT. Translated, it gives CASSGGLTGPTDTQYF.